This T cell receptor beta chain is drawn from a study of brain T cells in children with intractable seizures. Produced via immunoSEQ multiplex PCR; TCRdb's table is partial and in-frame only. Here the sample spans around 80,000 clones, under 95% being singletons. A note on this clone: Its cognate antigen is unknown.

Overall study results and limits: Patients' HCMV serostatus was unknown; virus specificity rests on CDR3 similarity alone.

Surgery cases with the highest brain T cell transcript signatures were chosen for sequencing. Before surgery, patients took at least one anti-epileptic drug. V was pared by 4 bases and J by 2 bases, with 5 bases of the junction left unmatched. Germline V CDR1 and CDR2: MNHEY, SMNVEV (reference sequence). CDR3 length equals 15 residues. Sequenced material: peripheral blood, taken at surgery. The TCR comes from a girl aged 2-10 years with Rasmussen encephalitis and intractable seizures. V gene TRBV27 combines with J gene TRBJ1-2; 9 positions match TRBD1. CDR3 coding DNA: TGTGCCAGCAGTTCCCCGGGACAGGGAAACTATGGCTACACCTTC. Its translation: CASSSPGQGNYGYTF.